Following are 5 T cell receptor beta chains from one sample sequenced in a study of blood T cells in healthy people across ages. A J-beta primer mix and a sample-barcoded 5' primer were used in a second PCR of about 7 to 12 cycles. TCRdb reanalysed the 5' RACE reads using MiXCR and keeps one entry per CDR3 protein. The repertoire consists of 700,000 to 850,000 distinct CDR3 sequences, with about 37% occurring once and the leading ten covering approximately 13%. The sequencing sample was made of blood. These receptor sequences come from a man younger than 30 in good health.

There are a few counts of this clonotype. The chain couples TRBV5-5 to TRBJ2-5, with no clear D. V was trimmed by 2 bases and J by 11 bases, leaving 13 bases between them. The CDR3 is 12 residues long. Looked up from germline, CDR1 is SGHKS and CDR2 is YYEKEE (reference sequence). DNA of the CDR3: TGTGCCAGCAGCTTCCCGGCCGATGAGCAGTACTTC. It is translated as CASSFPADEQYF.

A remark on this clonotype: A much larger clone sits a single nucleotide away, making a read error possible. This chain uses TRBV12-3 or TRBV12-4 with TRBJ2-1; 9 nucleotides line up with TRBD1. There are 14 residues in the CDR3. With 6 bases clipped from V and 6 bases from J, the junction kept 6 bases outside the gene matches. The DNA of the CDR3 is TGTGCCAGCAGGTGGACAGGGGAAGGCAATGAGCAGTTCTTC. It yields the protein CASRWTGEGNEQFF.

This clonotype was seen a few times. The rearrangement links TRBV14 to TRBJ2-1; D gene unclear. The J call may be faulty, since TRBJ2-7 better matches the DNA end. Germline values: CDR1 SGHDN, CDR2 FVKESK. The CDR3 has 14 amino acids. This chain's CDR3 is CASSQESTYNEQYF. The DNA for the CDR3 is TGTGCCAGCAGCCAAGAGTCAACATACAATGAGCAGTACTTC.

This clonotype turned up a few times. The V and J genes are TRBV27 and TRBJ2-6, with TRBD2 matching 8 bases. V was clipped by 1 base and J by 2 bases; unmatched bases: 7. CDR1 and CDR2 from the germline V gene are MNHEY and SMNVEV (reference sequence). The CDR3 totals 18 residues. CDR3 in amino acids: CASSLWGVAGPGANVLTF. The DNA for the CDR3 is TGTGCCAGCAGTTTATGGGGAGTAGCGGGGCCTGGGGCCAACGTCCTGACTTTC.

The gene calls are TRBV12-3 or TRBV12-4 and TRBJ1-6; TRBD1 is a possible D gene (6 bases). With 2 bases removed from V and 6 bases from J, the gap between germline ends came to 8 bases. The CDR3 covers 14 residues. The CDR3 loop reads CASSLKGGNSPLHF. The CDR3 DNA is TGTGCCAGCAGTTTAAAGGGGGGTAATTCACCCCTCCACTTT.